A single sample gave rise to the 4 T cell receptor beta chains below, sequenced in a study of blood T cell repertoires in COVID-19. Assay used: immunoSEQ multiplex PCR; TCRdb lists only in-frame clones, some missing. The data hold 250,000 to 300,000 clones, with about nine tenths observed a single time. Material for sequencing was PBMCs or T cells enriched from blood (not recorded which). These receptors were taken from a middle-aged woman who had recovered from COVID-19.

The chain joins TRBV29-1 to TRBJ2-1, with 12 bases that match TRBD2. CDR1 is SQVTM, CDR2 ANQGSEA, per germline. CDR3 length equals 14 residues. J lost 9 bases, V lost 5 bases, and 8 bases had no gene match. In DNA form, the CDR3 reads TGCAGCGTTCGTGGACTAGCGGGAACACGTGAGCAGTTCTTC. It is translated as CSVRGLAGTREQFF.

This chain connects TRBV9 to TRBJ2-1, with unresolved D. From germline, CDR1 is SGDLS and CDR2 YYNGEE. The CDR3 runs 12 residues. Trimming removed 0 bases at V and 6 bases at J, with 4 bases between. CDR3 residues: CASSVGLNEQFF. The CDR3 nucleotides are TGTGCCAGCAGCGTAGGTCTCAATGAGCAGTTCTTC.

This chain links TRBV12-5 with TRBJ2-7; possibly TRBD1 for D (6 bases). Germline values: CDR1 LGHNT, CDR2 FRNRAP. V was pared by 1 base and J by 0 bases, with 13 bases between. The CDR3 is 16 residues long. The CDR3 DNA sequence: TGTGCTAGTGGTTTGGCAACAGGGACGAGCTCCTACGAGCAGTACTTC. Protein sequence: CASGLATGTSSYEQYF.

This CDR3 reads CASSLRGGQGTEAFF. For the CDR3, the DNA is TGTGCCAGCAGCCTTCGGGGGGGGCAGGGCACTGAAGCTTTCTTT. The rearrangement joins TRBV3-1 (or the pseudogene TRBV3-2) to TRBJ1-1, with a tentative D call TRBD1 (6 bases). The V end was cut by 4 bases, the J end by 4 bases, with 16 bases between. Germline lookup yields CDR1 LGHDT and CDR2 YNNKEL (reference sequence). The CDR3 length is 15 residues.